The sequence of this T cell receptor beta chain was determined in a study of blood T cell repertoires in COVID-19. About the research overall: Acute-phase and convalescent COVID-19 samples originated in the United States, Italy and Spain. The analysed material was cDNA or gDNA that came from T cells, B-cell-depleted T cells, or PBMCs.

CDR1 and CDR2 from the germline V gene are KGHSH and LQKENI. This CDR3 region has 13 residues. J lost 4 bases, V lost 4 bases, and 2 bases had no gene match. Authors' data handling: Quantification of nucleated cells was approximated via reference gene primer amplification. TCRdb's table, derived via immunoSEQ multiplex PCR, lists solely in-frame clones and lacks some. The DNA was the basis for D and trimming; V, J and clone size are from that table. The repertoire holds around 170,000 clones, with roughly four fifths as singletons. V gene TRBV18 combines with J gene TRBJ1-1; 8 bases map to TRBD1. This clonotype originated in a woman in her 40s with acute or convalescent COVID-19. The specimen was peripheral blood. The CDR3 here is CASSQDRATEAFF. The CDR3 nucleotides are TGTGCCAGCTCACAGGACAGGGCCACTGAAGCTTTCTTT.